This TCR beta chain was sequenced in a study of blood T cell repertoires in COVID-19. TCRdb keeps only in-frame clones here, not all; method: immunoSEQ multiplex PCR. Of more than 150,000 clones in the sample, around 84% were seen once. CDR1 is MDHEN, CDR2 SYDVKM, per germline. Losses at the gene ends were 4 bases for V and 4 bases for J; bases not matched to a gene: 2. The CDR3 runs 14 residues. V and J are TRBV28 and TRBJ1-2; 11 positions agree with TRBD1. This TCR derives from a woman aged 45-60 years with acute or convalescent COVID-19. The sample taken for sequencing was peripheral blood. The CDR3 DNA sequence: TGTGCCAGCAGTTGGGACAGGGGGACCTATGGCTACACCTTC. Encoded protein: CASSWDRGTYGYTF.